This T cell receptor beta chain appears in the sequencing data of a study of chemoradiotherapy in HPV16-positive cancers (dated by TCRdb to between 2020 and 2023). Context from the whole study: Candidate HPV-specific T-cell clones and common TCR motifs were defined by functional T-cell assays performed on cells from a couple of HPV16-positive patients. Next, the candidate HPV-specific TCRs and motifs were followed in TCR repertoires from around 91 patients with HPV-related cancers. Whether T-cell immunity against the HPV oncoproteins E6 and E7 changes during chemoradiotherapy and whether survival is affected by this immunity were examined in the study. Beyond this particular receptor, the publication reports: The functional definition of HPV-specific T cells came from only a couple of HPV16-positive patients, and the survival association was reported for HPV16-positive patients. In HPV16-positive patients, expansion of HPV-responsive T cells during chemoradiotherapy was found to be associated with improved recurrence-free survival. Expansion of candidate HPV-specific clones and E7-related TCR motifs was observed in the tumor microenvironment during treatment, whereas no such expansion was observed for non-HPV-specific T cells.

Libraries were built with the immunoSEQ multiplex PCR assay. As stored in TCRdb, this immuneACCESS dataset retains in-frame rearrangements with V and J assigned. A fraction of the clones does not appear; measured against another copy, unresolved V genes explain less than half of the discrepancy, and the remainder lacks a known reason. The sample profile shows about 68,000 clones; around nine tenths of them were found once. In total, the top ten clones hold just over 4% of the sample. Because repertoires were sampled repeatedly during chemoradiotherapy, clonal expansion in the tumor microenvironment could be followed. Concerning this clone: Its antigen remains undetermined. No base quality values were provided; no much bigger clone lies one nucleotide off.

The junction shows trimming of 2 bases on V and 6 bases on J, plus 12 bases between the germline ends. CDR1 and CDR2, per the germline V gene, are SGHTA and FQGNSA. The CDR3 measures 14 amino acids from cysteine to phenylalanine. The DNA shown is the 42-base CDR3, in frame from base 1. The sample consisted of blood, taken from a patient who underwent chemoradiotherapy. The clonotype was recovered from a human donor with HPV-associated anogenital cancer. The sequence joins TRBV7-2 to TRBJ2-3; no D gene call is confident. The CDR3 in this case is CASSLSLEVDTQYF. Read as DNA, the sequence is TGTGCCAGCAGCTTATCCTTAGAAGTGGATACGCAGTATTTT.